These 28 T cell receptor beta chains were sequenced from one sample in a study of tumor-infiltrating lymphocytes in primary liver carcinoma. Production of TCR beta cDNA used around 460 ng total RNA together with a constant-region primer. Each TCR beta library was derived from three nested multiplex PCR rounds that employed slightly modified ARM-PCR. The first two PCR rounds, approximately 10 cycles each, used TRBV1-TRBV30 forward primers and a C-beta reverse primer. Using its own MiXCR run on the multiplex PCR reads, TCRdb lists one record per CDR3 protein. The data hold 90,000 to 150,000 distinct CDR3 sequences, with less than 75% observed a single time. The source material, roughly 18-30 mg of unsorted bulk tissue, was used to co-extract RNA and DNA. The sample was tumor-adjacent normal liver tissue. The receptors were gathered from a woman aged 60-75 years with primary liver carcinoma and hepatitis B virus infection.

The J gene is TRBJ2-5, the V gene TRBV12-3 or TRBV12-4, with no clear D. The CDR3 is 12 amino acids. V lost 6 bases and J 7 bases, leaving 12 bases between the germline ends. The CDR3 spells CASSRGPRTQYF. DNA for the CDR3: TGTGCCAGCAGCCGTGGACCGAGGACCCAGTACTTC.

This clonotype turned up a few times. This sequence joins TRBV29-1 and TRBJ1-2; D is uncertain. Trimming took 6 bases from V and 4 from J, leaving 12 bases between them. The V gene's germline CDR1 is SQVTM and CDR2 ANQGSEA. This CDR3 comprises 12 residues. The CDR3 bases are TGCAGCGTCGGGGAGGATATCTATGGCTACACCTTC. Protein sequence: CSVGEDIYGYTF.

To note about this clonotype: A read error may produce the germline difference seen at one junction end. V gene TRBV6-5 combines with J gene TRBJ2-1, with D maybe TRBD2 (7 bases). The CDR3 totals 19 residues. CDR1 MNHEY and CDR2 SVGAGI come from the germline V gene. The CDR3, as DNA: TGTGTCAGCAGGCACCGTCGAGGGAGGGGGAACACCCCCTACAATGAGCAGTTCTTC. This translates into CVSRHRRGRGNTPYNEQFF.

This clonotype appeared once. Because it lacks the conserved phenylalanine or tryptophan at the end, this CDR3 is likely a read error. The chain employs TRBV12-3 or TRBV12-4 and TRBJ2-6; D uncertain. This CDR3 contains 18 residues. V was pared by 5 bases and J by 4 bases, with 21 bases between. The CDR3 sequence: CASSPSPRPRGGANVLTS. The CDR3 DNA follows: TGTGCCAGCAGTCCCAGCCCGAGACCCCGAGGAGGGGCCAACGTCCTGACTTCC.

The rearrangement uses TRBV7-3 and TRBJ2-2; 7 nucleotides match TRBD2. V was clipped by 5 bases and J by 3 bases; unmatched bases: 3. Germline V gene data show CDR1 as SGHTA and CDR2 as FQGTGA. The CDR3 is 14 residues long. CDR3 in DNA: TGTGCCAGCAGCGCCCGGGGGGACACCGGGGAGCTGTTTTTT. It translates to CASSARGDTGELFF.

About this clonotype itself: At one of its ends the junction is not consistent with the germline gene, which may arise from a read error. The CDR3 loop reads CASSKLPPAGADSYEQCF. The CDR3 DNA follows: TGTGCTAGCAGTAAACTCCCTCCCGCAGGGGCGGACTCCTACGAGCAGTGCTTC. This chain uses TRBV6-5 with TRBJ2-7; D is possibly TRBD1 (6 bases). Germline V gene data show CDR1 as MNHEY and CDR2 as SVGAGI. This CDR3 region has 18 residues.

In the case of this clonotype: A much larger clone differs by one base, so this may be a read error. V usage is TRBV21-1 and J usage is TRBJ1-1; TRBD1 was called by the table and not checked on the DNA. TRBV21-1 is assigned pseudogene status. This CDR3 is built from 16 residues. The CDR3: CASSAAQGSRNTEAFF. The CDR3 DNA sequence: TGTGCCAGCAGCGCCGCACAGGGATCGAGGAACACTGAAGCTTTCTTT.

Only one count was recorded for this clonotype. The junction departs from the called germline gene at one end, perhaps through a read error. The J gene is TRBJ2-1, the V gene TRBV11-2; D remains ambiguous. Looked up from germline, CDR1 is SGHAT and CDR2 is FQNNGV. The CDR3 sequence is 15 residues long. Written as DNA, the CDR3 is TGTGCCAGCAGCCTTAGGCCAACGGAGTCAGGTGAGCAATTCTTC. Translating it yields CASSLRPTESGEQFF.

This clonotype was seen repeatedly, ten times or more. In DNA, the CDR3 is TGTGCCAGCAGCTTGGGGAGTACTAGCGGCATCACAGATACGCAGTATTTT. Translation gives CASSLGSTSGITDTQYF. The rearrangement uses TRBV5-5 and TRBJ2-3; the match to TRBD2 covers 8 bases. The CDR3 spans 17 residues. Germline CDR1 reads SGHKS; CDR2 reads YYEKEE (reference sequence). V was clipped by 0 bases and J by 2 bases; unmatched bases: 8.

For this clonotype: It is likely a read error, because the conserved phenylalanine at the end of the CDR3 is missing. CDR3 sequence: CASSPDREAGELFS. CDR3 bases: TGTGCCAGCAGTCCGGACAGGGAGGCTGGGGAGCTGTTTTCT. The chain joins TRBV6-5 to TRBJ2-2; 8 bases are shared with TRBD1. There are 14 residues in the CDR3. V gave up 5 bases and J gave up 8 bases; unmatched junction bases: 7. Germline lookup yields CDR1 MNHEY and CDR2 SVGAGI.

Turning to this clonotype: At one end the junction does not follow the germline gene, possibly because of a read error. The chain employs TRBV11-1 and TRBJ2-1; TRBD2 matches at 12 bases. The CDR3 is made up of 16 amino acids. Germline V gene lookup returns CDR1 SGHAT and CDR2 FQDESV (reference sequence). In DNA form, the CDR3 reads TGTGCCAGCAGCTTCAGAAGGCTAGCGGGAGGGGATGACCAGTCCTTC. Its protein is CASSFRRLAGGDDQSF.

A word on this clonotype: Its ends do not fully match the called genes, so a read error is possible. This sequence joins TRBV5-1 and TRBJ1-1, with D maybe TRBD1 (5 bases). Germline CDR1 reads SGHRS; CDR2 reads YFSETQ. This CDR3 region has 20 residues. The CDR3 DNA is TGCGCCAGCAGCCTCGGAGGGGTACTGGACGGGGGACCCATGAACACTGAAGCCTTCTTT. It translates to CASSLGGVLDGGPMNTEAFF.

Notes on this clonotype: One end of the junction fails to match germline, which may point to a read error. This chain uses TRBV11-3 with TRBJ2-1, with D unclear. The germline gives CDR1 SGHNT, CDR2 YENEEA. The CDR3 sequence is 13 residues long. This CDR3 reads CVSSLWHPNEQFF. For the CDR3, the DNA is TGTGTCAGCAGCTTATGGCATCCTAATGAGCAGTTCTTC.

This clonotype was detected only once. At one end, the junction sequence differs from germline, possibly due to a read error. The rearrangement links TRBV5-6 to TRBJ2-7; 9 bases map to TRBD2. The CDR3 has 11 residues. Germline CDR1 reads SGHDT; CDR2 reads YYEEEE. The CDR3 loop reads CASNTGLAFDF. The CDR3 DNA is TGTGCCAGCAACACGGGACTAGCTTTCGACTTC.

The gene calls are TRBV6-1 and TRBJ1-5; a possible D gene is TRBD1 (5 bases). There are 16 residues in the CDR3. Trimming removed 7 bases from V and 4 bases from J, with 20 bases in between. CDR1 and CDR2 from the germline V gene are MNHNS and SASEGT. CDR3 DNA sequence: TGTGCCAGCAACTGGGGGGGGGAATTTTTGAATCAGCCCCAGCATTTT. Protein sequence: CASNWGGEFLNQPQHF.

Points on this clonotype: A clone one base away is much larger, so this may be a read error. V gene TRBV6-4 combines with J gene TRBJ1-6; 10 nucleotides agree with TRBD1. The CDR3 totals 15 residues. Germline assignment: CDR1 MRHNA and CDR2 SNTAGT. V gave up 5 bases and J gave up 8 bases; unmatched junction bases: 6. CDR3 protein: CASSKTGGWDSPLHF. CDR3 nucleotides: TGTGCCAGCAGTAAGACAGGGGGCTGGGATTCACCCCTCCACTTT.

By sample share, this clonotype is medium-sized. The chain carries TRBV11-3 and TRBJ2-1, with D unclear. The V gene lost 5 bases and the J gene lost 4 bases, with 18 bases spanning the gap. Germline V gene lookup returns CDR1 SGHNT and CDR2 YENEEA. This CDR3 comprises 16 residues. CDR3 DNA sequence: TGTGCCAGCAGCCCCCCCGGAGATTCCAATTACAATGAGCAGTTCTTC. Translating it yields CASSPPGDSNYNEQFF.

The CDR3 nucleotides read TGTGCCAGCAGCCCTGCTGCGGGAGCTGGGGGTGAGCAGTTCTTC. It encodes CASSPAAGAGGEQFF. The chain joins TRBV11-3 to TRBJ2-1; 7 positions agree with TRBD2. V was pared by 5 bases and J by 9 bases, with 13 bases of the junction left unmatched. The CDR3 is 15 amino acids. From germline, CDR1 is SGHNT and CDR2 YENEEA.

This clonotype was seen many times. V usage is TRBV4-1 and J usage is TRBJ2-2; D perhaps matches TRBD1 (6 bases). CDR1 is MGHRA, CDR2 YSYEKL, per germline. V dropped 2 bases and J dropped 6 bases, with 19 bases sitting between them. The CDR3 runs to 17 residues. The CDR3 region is CASSQQLLYSGAGELFF. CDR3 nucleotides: TGCGCCAGCAGCCAACAACTCTTGTATTCAGGGGCCGGGGAGCTGTTTTTT.

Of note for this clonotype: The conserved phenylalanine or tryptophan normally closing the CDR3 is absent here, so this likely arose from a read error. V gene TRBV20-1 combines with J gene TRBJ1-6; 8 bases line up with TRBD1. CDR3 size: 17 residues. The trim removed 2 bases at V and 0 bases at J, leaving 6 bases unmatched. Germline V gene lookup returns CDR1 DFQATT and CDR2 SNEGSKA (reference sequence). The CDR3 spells CSARSDREGSYNSPLHL. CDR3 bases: TGCAGTGCTAGATCGGACAGGGAGGGCTCCTATAATTCACCCCTCCACTTA.

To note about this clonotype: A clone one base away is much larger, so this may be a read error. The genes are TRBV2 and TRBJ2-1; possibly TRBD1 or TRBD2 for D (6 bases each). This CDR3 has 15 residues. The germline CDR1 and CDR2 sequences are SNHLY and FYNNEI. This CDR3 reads CASRYSGGQYNGQFF. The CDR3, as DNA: TGTGCCAGCAGATACTCCGGGGGCCAGTACAATGGGCAGTTCTTC. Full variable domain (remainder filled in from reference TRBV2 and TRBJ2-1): EPEVTQTPSHQVTQMGQEVILRCVPISNHLYFYWYRQILGQKVEFLVSFYNNEISEKSEIFDDQFSVERPDGSNFTLKIRSTKLEDSAMYFCASRYSGGQYNGQFFGPGTRLTVL.

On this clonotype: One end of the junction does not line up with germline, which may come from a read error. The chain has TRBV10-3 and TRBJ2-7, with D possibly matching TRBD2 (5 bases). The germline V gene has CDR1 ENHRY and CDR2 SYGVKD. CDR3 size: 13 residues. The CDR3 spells CAATQLGSYELYF. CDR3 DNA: TGTGCCGCAACCCAATTGGGGAGTTACGAGCTGTACTTC.

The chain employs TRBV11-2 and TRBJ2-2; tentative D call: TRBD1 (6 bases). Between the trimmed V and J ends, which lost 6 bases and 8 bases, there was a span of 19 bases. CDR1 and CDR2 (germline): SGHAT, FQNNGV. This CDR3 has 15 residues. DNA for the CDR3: TGTGCCAGCAGTCCTCCGCAAGGACAGACAGGGGAGCTGTTTTTT. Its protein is CASSPPQGQTGELFF.

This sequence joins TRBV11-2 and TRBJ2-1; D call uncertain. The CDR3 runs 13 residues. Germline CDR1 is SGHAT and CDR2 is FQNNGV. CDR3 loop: CTISLRLYDEQFF. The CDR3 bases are TGTACCATCAGCTTAAGGCTGTACGATGAGCAGTTCTTC.

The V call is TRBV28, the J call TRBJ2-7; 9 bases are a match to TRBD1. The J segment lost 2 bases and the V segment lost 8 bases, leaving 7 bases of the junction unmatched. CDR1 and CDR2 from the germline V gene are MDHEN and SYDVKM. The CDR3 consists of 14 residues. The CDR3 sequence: CASERQGVAYEQYF. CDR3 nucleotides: TGTGCCAGCGAAAGACAGGGGGTCGCCTACGAGCAGTACTTC.

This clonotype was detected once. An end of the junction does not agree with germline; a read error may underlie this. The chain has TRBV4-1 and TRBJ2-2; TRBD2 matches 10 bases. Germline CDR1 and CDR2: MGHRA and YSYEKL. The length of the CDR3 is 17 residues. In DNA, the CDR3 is TGCTCCAGCAACCAAGGACAGCTAGCGGGAGTCGCCGGGGAGCTGTTTTTT. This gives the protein CSSNQGQLAGVAGELFF.

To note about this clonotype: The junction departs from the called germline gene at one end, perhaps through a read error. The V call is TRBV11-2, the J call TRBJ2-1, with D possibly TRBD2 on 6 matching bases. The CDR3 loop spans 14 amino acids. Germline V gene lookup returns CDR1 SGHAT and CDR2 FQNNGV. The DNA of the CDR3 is TGTACCAACAGCTTAGCCGGGAGTCTCAATGAGCAGTTTTTC. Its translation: CTNSLAGSLNEQFF. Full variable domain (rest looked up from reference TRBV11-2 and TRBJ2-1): EAGVAQSPRYKIIEKRQSVAFWCNPISGHATLYWYQQILGQGPKLLIQFQNNGVVDDSQLPKDRFSAERLKGVDSTLKIQPAKLEDSAVYLCTNSLAGSLNEQFFGPGTRLTVL.

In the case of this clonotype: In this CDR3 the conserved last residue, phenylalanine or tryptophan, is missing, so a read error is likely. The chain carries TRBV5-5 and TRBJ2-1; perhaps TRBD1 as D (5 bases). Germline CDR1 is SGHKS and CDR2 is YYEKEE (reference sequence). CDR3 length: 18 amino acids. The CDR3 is CAISLGWGADLGINEQFY. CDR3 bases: TGTGCCATCAGCTTGGGTTGGGGCGCCGATCTAGGGATCAATGAGCAGTTCTAC.